The clone carrying this TCR beta chain was observed a few times. Via MiXCR, TCRdb re-called the RT-PCR reads, giving one row per CDR3 protein. The sample holds about 680,000 distinct CDR3 sequences, 12% to 15% seen once. With 5 bases removed from V and 2 bases from J, the gap between germline ends came to 21 bases. The CDR3 contains 18 residues. The sample was memory CD4+ T cells from blood. The chain has TRBV12-3 or TRBV12-4 and TRBJ2-2; tentatively, D is TRBD1 (6 bases). The TCR sequence derives from a female donor in good health, serving as a healthy control. The CDR3 loop is CASSPPTGWSPNTGELFF. The CDR3, as DNA: TGTGCCAGCAGTCCTCCCACAGGGTGGAGCCCAAACACCGGGGAGCTGTTTTTT.